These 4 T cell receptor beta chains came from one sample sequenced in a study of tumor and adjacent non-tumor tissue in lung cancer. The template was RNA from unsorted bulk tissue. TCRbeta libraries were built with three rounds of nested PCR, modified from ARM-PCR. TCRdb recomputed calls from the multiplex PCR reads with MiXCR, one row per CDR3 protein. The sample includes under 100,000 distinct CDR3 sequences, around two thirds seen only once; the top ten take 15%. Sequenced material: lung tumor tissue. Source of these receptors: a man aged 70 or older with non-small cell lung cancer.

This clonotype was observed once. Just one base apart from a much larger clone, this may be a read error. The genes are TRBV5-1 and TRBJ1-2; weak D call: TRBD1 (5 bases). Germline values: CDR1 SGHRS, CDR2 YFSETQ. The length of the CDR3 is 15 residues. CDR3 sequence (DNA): TGCGCCACCAGCTTGTCCGTCGACAGTTCCTATGGCTACACCTTC. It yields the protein CATSLSVDSSYGYTF.

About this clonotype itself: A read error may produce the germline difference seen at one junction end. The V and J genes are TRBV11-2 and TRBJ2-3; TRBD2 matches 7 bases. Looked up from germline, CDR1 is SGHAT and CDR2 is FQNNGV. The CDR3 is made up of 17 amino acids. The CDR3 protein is CASSSLGTSGNTGTQYF. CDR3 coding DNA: TGTGCCAGCAGCTCCCTCGGGACCAGCGGGAACACAGGTACGCAGTATTTT.

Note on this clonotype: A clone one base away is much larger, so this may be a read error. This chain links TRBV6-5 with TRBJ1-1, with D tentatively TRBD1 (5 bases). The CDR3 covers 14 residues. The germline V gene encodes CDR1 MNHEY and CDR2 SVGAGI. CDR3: CTSKNQGQNTEAFF. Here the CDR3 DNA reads TGTACCAGCAAGAATCAGGGCCAGAACACTGAAGCTTTCTTT.

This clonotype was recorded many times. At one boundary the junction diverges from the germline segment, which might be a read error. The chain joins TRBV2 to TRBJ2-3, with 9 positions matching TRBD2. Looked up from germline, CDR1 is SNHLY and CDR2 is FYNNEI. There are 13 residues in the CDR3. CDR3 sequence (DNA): TGTGCCAGCAACGAACGGGAACTAGCGGGTCAGACTTTT. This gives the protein CASNERELAGQTF.